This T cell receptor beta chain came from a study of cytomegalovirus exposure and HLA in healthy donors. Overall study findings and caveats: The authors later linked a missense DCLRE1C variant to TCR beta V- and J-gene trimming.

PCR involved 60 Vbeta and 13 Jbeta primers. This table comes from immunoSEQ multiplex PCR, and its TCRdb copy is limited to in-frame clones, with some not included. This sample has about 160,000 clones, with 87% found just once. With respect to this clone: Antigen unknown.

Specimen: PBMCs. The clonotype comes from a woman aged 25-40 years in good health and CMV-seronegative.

In DNA, the CDR3 is TGCGCCAGCAGCCAAGAGGTCGCCGAACTAGCGGGGGACACAGATACGCAGTATTTT. It codes for CASSQEVAELAGDTDTQYF. V is TRBV4-3 and J is TRBJ2-3; 11 bases match TRBD2. With 0 bases clipped from V and 2 bases from J, the junction kept 10 bases outside the gene matches. The CDR3 is 19 residues long. The germline V gene has CDR1 LGHNA and CDR2 YSLEER.